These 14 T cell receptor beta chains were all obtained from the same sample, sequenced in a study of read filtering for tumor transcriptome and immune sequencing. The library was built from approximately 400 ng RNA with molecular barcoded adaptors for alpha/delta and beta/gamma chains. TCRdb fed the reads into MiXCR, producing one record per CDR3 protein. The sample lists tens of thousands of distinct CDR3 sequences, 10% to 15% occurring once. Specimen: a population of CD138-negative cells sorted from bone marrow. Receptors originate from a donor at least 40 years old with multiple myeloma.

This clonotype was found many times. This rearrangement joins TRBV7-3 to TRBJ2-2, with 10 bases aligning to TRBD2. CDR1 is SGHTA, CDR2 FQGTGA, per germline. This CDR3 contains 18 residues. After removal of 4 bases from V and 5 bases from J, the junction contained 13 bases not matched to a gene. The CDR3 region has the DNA TGTGCCAGCAGCTCCCTCGATCTACTGGGACTAGCGACCGGGGAGCTGTTTTTT. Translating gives CASSSLDLLGLATGELFF.

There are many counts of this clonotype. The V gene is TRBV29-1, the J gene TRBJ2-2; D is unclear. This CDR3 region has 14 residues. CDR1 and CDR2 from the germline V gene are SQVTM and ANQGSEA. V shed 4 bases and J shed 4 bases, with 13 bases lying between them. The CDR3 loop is CSVAIGTSTGELFF. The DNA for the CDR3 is TGCAGCGTTGCAATCGGTACCAGCACCGGGGAGCTGTTTTTT.

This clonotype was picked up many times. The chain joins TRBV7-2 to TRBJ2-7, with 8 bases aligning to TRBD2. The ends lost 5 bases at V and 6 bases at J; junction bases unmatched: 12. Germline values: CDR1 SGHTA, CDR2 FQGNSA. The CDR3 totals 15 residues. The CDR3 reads CASSLGVAGSTEQYF. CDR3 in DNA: TGTGCCAGCAGCCTGGGAGTAGCGGGGAGTACCGAGCAGTACTTC.

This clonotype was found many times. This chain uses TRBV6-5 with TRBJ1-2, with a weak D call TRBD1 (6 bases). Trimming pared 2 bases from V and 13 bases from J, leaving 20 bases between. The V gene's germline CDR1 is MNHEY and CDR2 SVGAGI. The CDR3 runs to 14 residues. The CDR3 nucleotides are TGTGCCAGCAGTTACAGTCCGCGCTCCAGGGGATCCACCTTC. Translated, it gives CASSYSPRSRGSTF.

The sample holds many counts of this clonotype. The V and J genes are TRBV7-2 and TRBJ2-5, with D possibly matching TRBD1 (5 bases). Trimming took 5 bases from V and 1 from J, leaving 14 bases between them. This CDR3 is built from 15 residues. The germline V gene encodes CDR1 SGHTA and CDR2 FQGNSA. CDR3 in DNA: TGTGCCAGCAGCGCCCAACCAGGGTTCCAAGAGACCCAGTACTTC. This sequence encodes CASSAQPGFQETQYF.

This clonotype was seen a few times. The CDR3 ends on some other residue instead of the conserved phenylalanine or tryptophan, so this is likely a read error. CDR3 DNA: TGTGCCAGCAGCCCGGGACAAGGATTCTATGGCTACACCGTC. It specifies CASSPGQGFYGYTV. This chain connects TRBV7-9 to TRBJ1-2, with a possible D match to TRBD1 (6 bases). In germline, CDR1 is SEHNR, CDR2 FQNEAQ (reference sequence). CDR3 length equals 14 residues. The V end was cut by 5 bases, the J end by 4 bases, with 14 bases between.

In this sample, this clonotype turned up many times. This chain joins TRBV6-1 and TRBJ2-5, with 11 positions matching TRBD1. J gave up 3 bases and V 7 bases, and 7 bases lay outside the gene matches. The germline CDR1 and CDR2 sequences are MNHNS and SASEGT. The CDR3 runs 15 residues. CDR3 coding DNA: TGTGCCAGCAAAGGACAGGGGGCTCATGAAGAGACCCAGTACTTC. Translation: CASKGQGAHEETQYF.

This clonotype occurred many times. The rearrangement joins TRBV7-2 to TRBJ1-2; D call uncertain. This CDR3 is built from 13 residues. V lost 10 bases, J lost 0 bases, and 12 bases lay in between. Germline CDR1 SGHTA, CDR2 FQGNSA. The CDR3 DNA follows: TGTGCCATCCGAACAATAACTAACTATGGCTACACCTTC. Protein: CAIRTITNYGYTF.

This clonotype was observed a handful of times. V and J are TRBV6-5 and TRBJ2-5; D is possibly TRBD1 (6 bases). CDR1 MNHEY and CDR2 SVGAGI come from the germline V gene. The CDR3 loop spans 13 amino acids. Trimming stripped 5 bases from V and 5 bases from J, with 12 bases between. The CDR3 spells CASSLRDTETQYF. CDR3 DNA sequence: TGTGCCAGCAGTCTCCGGGACACGGAGACCCAGTACTTC.

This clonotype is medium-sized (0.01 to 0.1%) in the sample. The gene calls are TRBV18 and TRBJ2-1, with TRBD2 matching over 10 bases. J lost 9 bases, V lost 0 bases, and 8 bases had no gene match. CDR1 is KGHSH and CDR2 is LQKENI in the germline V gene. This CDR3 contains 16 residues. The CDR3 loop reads CASSPPGQAGGSEQFF. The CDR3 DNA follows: TGTGCCAGCTCACCACCGGGCCAAGCGGGAGGGTCTGAGCAGTTCTTC.

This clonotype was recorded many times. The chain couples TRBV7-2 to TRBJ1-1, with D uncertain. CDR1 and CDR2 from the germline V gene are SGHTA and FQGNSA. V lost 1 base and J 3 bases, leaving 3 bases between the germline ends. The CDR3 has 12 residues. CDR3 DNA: TGTGCCAGCAGCTTAGGCTACACTGAAGCTTTCTTT. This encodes CASSLGYTEAFF. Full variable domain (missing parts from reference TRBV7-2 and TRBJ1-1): GAGVSQSPSNKVTEKGKDVELRCDPISGHTALYWYRQSLGQGLEFLIYFQGNSAPDKSGLPSDRFSAERTGGSVSTLTIQRTQQEDSAVYLCASSLGYTEAFFGQGTRLTVV.

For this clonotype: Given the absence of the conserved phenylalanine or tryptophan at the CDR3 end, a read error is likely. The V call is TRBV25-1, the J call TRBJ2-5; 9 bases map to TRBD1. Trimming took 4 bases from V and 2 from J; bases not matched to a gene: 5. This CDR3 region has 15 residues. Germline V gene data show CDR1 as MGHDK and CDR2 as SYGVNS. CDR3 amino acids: CASSANRGRQETQYV. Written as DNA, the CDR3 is TGTGCCAGCAGTGCCAACAGGGGGCGTCAAGAGACCCAGTACGTC.

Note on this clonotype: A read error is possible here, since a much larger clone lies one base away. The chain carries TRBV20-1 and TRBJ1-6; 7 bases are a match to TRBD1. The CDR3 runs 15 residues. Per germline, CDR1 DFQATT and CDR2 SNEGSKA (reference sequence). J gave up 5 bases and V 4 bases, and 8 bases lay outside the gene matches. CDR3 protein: CSATVRDRDNSPLHF. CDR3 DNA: TGCAGTGCTACAGTCCGGGACAGAGATAATTCACCCCTCCACTTT.

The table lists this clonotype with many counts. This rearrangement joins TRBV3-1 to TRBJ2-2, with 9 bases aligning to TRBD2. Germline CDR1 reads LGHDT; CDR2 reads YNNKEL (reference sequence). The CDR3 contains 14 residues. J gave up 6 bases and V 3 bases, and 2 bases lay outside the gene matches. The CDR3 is CASSHSGSSGELFF. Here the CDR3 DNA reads TGTGCCAGCAGCCATAGCGGGAGTTCCGGGGAGCTGTTTTTT.